A single sample is the source of the 30 T cell receptor beta chains below, sequenced in a study of blood T cell repertoires in COVID-19. Clones were read by immunoSEQ multiplex PCR, and TCRdb kept only the in-frame ones, dropping some. Of 150,000 or so clones listed, roughly 77% are singletons. Sequencing input: peripheral blood. The receptors stem from a woman in her 70s with COVID-19, enrolled during active disease.

The V and J genes are TRBV19 and TRBJ1-6, with 10 nucleotides matching TRBD1. CDR1 is LNHDA and CDR2 is SQIVND in the germline V gene (reference sequence). Trimming at V came to 7 bases and at J to 7 bases, leaving 4 bases not matched to a gene. The CDR3 covers 14 residues. The DNA of the CDR3 is TGTGCCAGTAACGAGGGACAGGGGAATTCACCCCTCCACTTT. Translated: CASNEGQGNSPLHF.

The V call is TRBV10-3, the J call TRBJ1-1; D is unresolved. The CDR3 runs to 13 residues. Deletions cut 3 bases from V and 0 bases from J, with 5 bases between. Per germline, CDR1 ENHRY and CDR2 SYGVKD. The CDR3 DNA reads TGTGCCATCAGTGACCGTATGAACACTGAAGCTTTCTTT. Protein sequence: CAISDRMNTEAFF.

The chain joins TRBV9 to TRBJ2-5; 7 bases line up with TRBD2. This CDR3 is 15 amino acids long. CDR1 is SGDLS and CDR2 is YYNGEE in the germline V gene. Unmatched junction bases numbered 9, after V lost 0 bases and J lost 7 bases. The CDR3 coding sequence is TGTGCCAGCAGCGTAGACCCCCTAGCGGCCCCGACCCAGTACTTC. Translated, it gives CASSVDPLAAPTQYF.

This clone has just a few counts. The rearrangement links TRBV2 to TRBJ1-1; D call uncertain. In germline, CDR1 is SNHLY, CDR2 FYNNEI. V lost 4 bases to trimming and J lost 0 bases, with 15 bases between them. There are 16 residues in the CDR3. The CDR3 region has the DNA TGTGCCAGCAGTGGGGCATCCACTTTGATGAACACTGAAGCTTTCTTT. It encodes CASSGASTLMNTEAFF. The full variable domain, rest sourced from reference TRBV2 and TRBJ1-1, is EPEVTQTPSHQVTQMGQEVILRCVPISNHLYFYWYRQILGQKVEFLVSFYNNEISEKSEIFDDQFSVERPDGSNFTLKIRSTKLEDSAMYFCASSGASTLMNTEAFFGQGTRLTVV.

The gene calls are TRBV15 and TRBJ1-1; the D gene is possibly TRBD1 (6 bases). This CDR3 has 16 amino acids. Trimming pared 8 bases from V and 0 bases from J, leaving 19 bases between. Germline V CDR1 and CDR2: LNHNV, YYDKDF (reference sequence). CDR3 nucleotide sequence: TGTGCCACCTCTCGGGGGGCACGGGGGCTGAACACTGAAGCTTTCTTT. Translation gives CATSRGARGLNTEAFF.

The V call is TRBV6-6, the J call TRBJ2-5; possibly TRBD2 for D (7 bases). Germline CDR1 reads MNHNY; CDR2 reads SVGAGI (reference sequence). This CDR3 has 15 residues. V lost 6 bases and J lost 2, with 16 bases in between. DNA of the CDR3: TGTGCCAGCAGGACGGGGGGCCTACTGCAAGAGACCCAGTACTTC. As protein: CASRTGGLLQETQYF.

The chain combines TRBV24-1 with TRBJ1-5; no clear D gene. The CDR3 loop spans 14 amino acids. Per germline, CDR1 KGHDR and CDR2 SFDVKD. Trimming stripped 5 bases from V and 5 bases from J, with 12 bases between. CDR3 DNA sequence: TGTGCCACCAGTGCACCGGGGTTCGATCAGCCCCAGCATTTT. Protein: CATSAPGFDQPQHF.

The rearrangement joins TRBV7-3 to TRBJ2-1, with 14 bases fitting TRBD2. The J segment lost 1 base and the V segment lost 5 bases, leaving 1 base of the junction unmatched. This CDR3 region has 16 residues. Germline CDR1 SGHTA, CDR2 FQGTGA. CDR3 amino acids: CASSRLAGGSYNEQFF. Written as DNA, the CDR3 is TGTGCCAGCAGCCGACTAGCGGGGGGGTCCTACAATGAGCAGTTCTTC.

This clone showed up just once. The chain has TRBV6-2 or TRBV6-3 and TRBJ2-3; TRBD2 matches at 7 bases. Germline values: CDR1 MNHEY, CDR2 SVGEGT. The CDR3 has 19 amino acids. V shed 0 bases, J shed 2 bases, and the junction held 14 bases outside the gene matches. The CDR3 region has the DNA TGTGCCAGCAGTTACTCGAAGCTCAACCGGGGGGAGAACACAGATACGCAGTATTTT. This sequence encodes CASSYSKLNRGENTDTQYF.

The J gene is TRBJ1-1, the V gene TRBV30, with 11 bases identical to TRBD1. The CDR3 length is 15 residues. From germline, CDR1 is GTSNPN and CDR2 SVGIG (reference sequence). The junction had 14 bases not matched to a gene; V was cut back by 8 bases and J by 6 bases. The DNA of the CDR3 is TGTGCCCTAGAGGACAGGGGGCATTTCAGATCTGAAGCTTTCTTT. Amino acids: CALEDRGHFRSEAFF.

This clone has a single count. The genes are TRBV30 and TRBJ2-7; a weak D match, TRBD1 (6 bases). The V end lost 3 bases, the J end lost 4 bases, and 25 bases lay between the germline ends. The V gene's germline CDR1 is GTSNPN and CDR2 SVGIG (reference sequence). The CDR3 totals 17 residues. In nucleotides, the CDR3 is TGTGCCTGGAGACCGGGAAGGGGGTCCCTCGGCAATTACGAGCAGTACTTC. Translated, it gives CAWRPGRGSLGNYEQYF.

This chain links TRBV4-1 with TRBJ1-1; D is undetermined. V was pared by 6 bases and J by 5 bases, with 16 bases between. CDR3 length: 14 residues. The germline CDR1 and CDR2 sequences are MGHRA and YSYEKL. The CDR3 nucleotides read TGCGCCAGCAGGTTCCGGGAGGCAAGGACTGAAGCTTTCTTT. This sequence encodes CASRFREARTEAFF.

The chain employs TRBV4-1 and TRBJ2-1, with 8 positions matching TRBD1. Germline loops: CDR1 MGHRA, CDR2 YSYEKL. The CDR3 is 15 amino acids. V gave up 2 bases and J gave up 7 bases; unmatched junction bases: 7. CDR3 DNA: TGCGCCAGCAGCCAATTTCAACAGGGGGGTAATGAGCAGTTCTTC. Its protein is CASSQFQQGGNEQFF.

The chain carries TRBV3-1 (or the pseudogene TRBV3-2) and TRBJ2-2, with a possible D match to TRBD1 (6 bases). V lost 1 base to trimming and J lost 1 base, with 10 bases between them. CDR1 is LGHDT and CDR2 is YNNKEL in the germline V gene (reference sequence). The CDR3 covers 16 residues. The CDR3 sequence: CASSQVRGQNTGELFF. CDR3 sequence (DNA): TGTGCCAGCAGCCAAGTCAGGGGACAGAACACCGGGGAGCTGTTTTTT.

V usage is TRBV6-1 and J usage is TRBJ2-7; 16 nucleotides match TRBD2. Germline CDR1 and CDR2: MNHNS and SASEGT. CDR3 length: 16 amino acids. V shed 3 bases and J 5 bases; nucleotides not matched to a gene: 4. Written as DNA, the CDR3 is TGTGCCAGCAGTGAGGGACTAGCGGGGGGGCTAGACGAGCAGTACTTC. This encodes CASSEGLAGGLDEQYF.

This clone was recorded a few times. V usage is TRBV19 and J usage is TRBJ2-5; TRBD1 might be the D (7 bases). Trimming removed 2 bases from V and 2 bases from J, with 12 bases in between. Germline V CDR1 and CDR2: LNHDA, SQIVND (reference sequence). This CDR3 contains 15 residues. CDR3 DNA sequence: TGTGCCAGTAGTATACAGGGGGGCAGACAAGAGACCCAGTACTTC. Protein: CASSIQGGRQETQYF. The whole variable domain, remainder taken from reference TRBV19 and TRBJ2-5, is DGGITQSPKYLFRKEGQNVTLSCEQNLNHDAMYWYRQDPGQGLRLIYYSQIVNDFQKGDIAEGYSVSREKKESFPLTVTSAQKNPTAFYLCASSIQGGRQETQYFGPGTRLLVL.

There are a few counts of this clone. CDR3 protein: CASSRSRDRGLRDGYTF. For the CDR3, the DNA is TGTGCCAGTAGTAGATCCCGGGACAGGGGTTTGAGAGATGGCTACACCTTC. The V gene is TRBV19, the J gene TRBJ1-2; TRBD1 agrees at 10 bases. V lost 4 bases, J lost 6 bases, and 14 bases stayed unmatched. This CDR3 region has 17 residues. CDR1 and CDR2 from the germline V gene are LNHDA and SQIVND (reference sequence).

The genes are TRBV6-1 and TRBJ1-3; D remains unclear. Trimming shortened V by 2 bases and J by 2 bases, and 7 bases separated the two germline ends. This CDR3 has 14 residues. Germline assignment: CDR1 MNHNS and CDR2 SASEGT. The CDR3 sequence: CASSEYGAGNTIYF. The CDR3 coding sequence is TGTGCCAGCAGTGAATACGGGGCTGGAAACACCATATATTTT.

The chain carries TRBV2 and TRBJ2-3; 10 bases align to TRBD2. CDR1 and CDR2 from the germline V gene are SNHLY and FYNNEI. The J segment lost 1 base and the V segment lost 2 bases, leaving 6 bases of the junction unmatched. The CDR3 runs 17 residues. This CDR3 reads CASSEITGTSGTDTQYF. CDR3 in DNA: TGTGCCAGCAGTGAAATAACCGGGACTAGCGGCACAGATACGCAGTATTTT.

The chain has TRBV7-7 and TRBJ1-4, with TRBD1 matching 7 bases. This CDR3 contains 19 residues. V was pared by 0 bases and J by 0 bases, with 10 bases of the junction left unmatched. Germline V gives CDR1 SSHAT, CDR2 FNYEAQ (reference sequence). CDR3 sequence: CASSLAPGQKISTNEKLFF. Here the CDR3 DNA reads TGTGCCAGCAGCTTAGCGCCGGGACAGAAGATTTCAACTAATGAAAAACTGTTTTTT.

The chain carries TRBV9 and TRBJ1-1; D gene unclear. The CDR3 is 14 residues long. Trimming left V 3 bases short and J 4 bases short, with 13 bases between. The germline V gene has CDR1 SGDLS and CDR2 YYNGEE. DNA of the CDR3: TGTGCCAGCAGCGCCCGTGCAGTCCCCACTGAAGCTTTCTTT. Translation: CASSARAVPTEAFF.

As for this clone: Relative to the germline gene, one junction end is altered; a read error may explain this. V usage is TRBV9 and J usage is TRBJ1-3; D uncertain. Germline CDR1 and CDR2: SGDLS and YYNGEE. CDR3 length equals 12 residues. This CDR3 is CASSVFGDTIYF. The CDR3 bases are TGTGCCAGCAGCGTGTTTGGAGACACCATATATTTT.

The J gene is TRBJ1-4, the V gene TRBV5-1; 8 bases agree with TRBD1. Trimming cost V 1 base and J 0 bases; bases outside gene matches: 14. The CDR3 consists of 20 residues. Germline V CDR1 and CDR2: SGHRS, YFSETQ. As DNA, the CDR3 is TGCGCCAGCAGCTTGTATGGACAGGGACCAATCCTTGCAACTAATGAAAAACTGTTTTTT. Amino acid sequence: CASSLYGQGPILATNEKLFF.

This clone was seen a handful of times. CDR3 nucleotide sequence: TGTGCCAGCAGTCACAGGAATTCACCCCTCCACTTT. Its translation: CASSHRNSPLHF. The chain links TRBV5-8 to TRBJ1-6; D may be TRBD1 (5 bases). CDR1 and CDR2 (germline): SGHTS, YDEGEE. V was pared by 5 bases and J by 7 bases, with 7 bases between. The CDR3 runs 12 residues.

This clone was found a few times. CDR3 bases: TGTGCCAGTAGTATAGGGACAGGAGGGACCACAGATACGCAGTATTTT. Translated, it gives CASSIGTGGTTDTQYF. This chain uses TRBV19 with TRBJ2-3; maybe TRBD1 (7 bases). This CDR3 has 16 amino acids. The V and J ends lost 1 base and 2 bases respectively, with 13 bases between them. CDR1 and CDR2 from the germline V gene are LNHDA and SQIVND (reference sequence).

The chain couples TRBV7-9 to TRBJ1-2; TRBD1 agrees at 9 bases. The CDR3 contains 19 residues. Germline CDR1 reads SEHNR; CDR2 reads FQNEAQ (reference sequence). CDR3 region: CGASSLEERGQGGGYGYTF. Written as DNA, the CDR3 is TGTGGTGCCAGCAGCTTAGAGGAGCGGGGACAGGGAGGAGGCTATGGCTACACCTTC.

At least ten counts were recorded for this clone. This rearrangement joins TRBV5-4 to TRBJ1-2; D is unclear. Trimming removed 3 bases at V and 8 bases at J, with 11 bases between. From germline, CDR1 is SGHNT and CDR2 YYREEE (reference sequence). The CDR3 extends over 12 amino acids. The CDR3 loop reads CASSSSDGGYTF. In DNA, the CDR3 is TGTGCCAGCAGCTCGAGCGATGGCGGCTACACCTTC. The whole variable domain, filled in from reference TRBV5-4 and TRBJ1-2, reads ETGVTQSPTHLIKTRGQQVTLRCSSQSGHNTVSWYQQALGQGPQFIFQYYREEENGRGNFPPRFSGLQFPNYSSELNVNALELDDSALYLCASSSSDGGYTFGSGTRLTVV.

This clone was found once. CDR3 sequence (DNA): TGTGCCAGCAGTTTCCAGACAGGTTCCTACGAGCAGTACTTC. Translation: CASSFQTGSYEQYF. The rearrangement links TRBV27 to TRBJ2-7, with D possibly TRBD1 on 6 matching bases. The CDR3 loop spans 14 amino acids. The germline V gene has CDR1 MNHEY and CDR2 SMNVEV (reference sequence). V gave up 3 bases and J gave up 1 base, with 10 bases separating them.

The chain carries TRBV29-1 and TRBJ1-5, with 12 nucleotides matching TRBD1. Germline V lookup: CDR1 SQVTM, CDR2 ANQGSEA. V was pared by 4 bases and J by 6 bases, with 7 bases of the junction left unmatched. The CDR3 has 15 amino acids. CDR3 nucleotide sequence: TGCAGCGTTGCCCACGGGACAGGGGGCGGTCAGCCCCAGCATTTT. Amino acids: CSVAHGTGGGQPQHF.

The chain is built from TRBV6-5 and TRBJ2-5; 7 nucleotides align to TRBD2. The germline V gene encodes CDR1 MNHEY and CDR2 SVGAGI. J gave up 3 bases and V 0 bases, and 4 bases lay outside the gene matches. The CDR3 is 15 amino acids. This CDR3 is CASSYSGTNKETQYF. DNA for the CDR3: TGTGCCAGCAGTTACTCCGGGACTAACAAAGAGACCCAGTACTTC.